The source of this T cell receptor (beta chain) is a study of blood T cell repertoires in COVID-19. About the research overall: The cDNA or gDNA used as material had been derived from T cells, B-cell-depleted T cells, or PBMCs.

There are 14 residues in the CDR3. Germline CDR1 is LGHDT and CDR2 is YNNKEL (reference sequence). With 5 bases removed from V and 1 base from J, the gap between germline ends came to 11 bases. The table came from immunoSEQ multiplex PCR; TCRdb's copy has only in-frame clones and leaves some out. This table holds roughly 300,000 clones, around 84% found once. Cohorts were determined from participant-reported clinical history. What the recovered Cohort 3 donors had was two negative PCRs, clearance, or symptom resolution. V gene TRBV3-1 (or the pseudogene TRBV3-2) combines with J gene TRBJ2-5; D possibly corresponds to TRBD2 (6 bases). The TCR was taken from a woman aged 45-65 years who had recovered from COVID-19. The sequencing input was PBMCs or T cells enriched from blood (not recorded which). CDR3 nucleotides: TGTGCCAGCAGCGACCGGGACTCCCAAGAGACCCAGTACTTC. It specifies CASSDRDSQETQYF.